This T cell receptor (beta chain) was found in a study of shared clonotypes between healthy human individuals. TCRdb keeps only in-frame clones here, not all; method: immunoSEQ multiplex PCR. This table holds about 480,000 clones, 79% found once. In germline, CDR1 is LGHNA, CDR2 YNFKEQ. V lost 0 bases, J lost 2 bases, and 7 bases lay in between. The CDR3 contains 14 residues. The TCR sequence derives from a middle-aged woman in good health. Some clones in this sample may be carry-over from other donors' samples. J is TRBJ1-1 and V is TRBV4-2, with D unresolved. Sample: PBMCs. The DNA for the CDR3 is TGTGCCAGCAGCCAAGATGGGAGTAACACTGAAGCTTTCTTT. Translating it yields CASSQDGSNTEAFF.